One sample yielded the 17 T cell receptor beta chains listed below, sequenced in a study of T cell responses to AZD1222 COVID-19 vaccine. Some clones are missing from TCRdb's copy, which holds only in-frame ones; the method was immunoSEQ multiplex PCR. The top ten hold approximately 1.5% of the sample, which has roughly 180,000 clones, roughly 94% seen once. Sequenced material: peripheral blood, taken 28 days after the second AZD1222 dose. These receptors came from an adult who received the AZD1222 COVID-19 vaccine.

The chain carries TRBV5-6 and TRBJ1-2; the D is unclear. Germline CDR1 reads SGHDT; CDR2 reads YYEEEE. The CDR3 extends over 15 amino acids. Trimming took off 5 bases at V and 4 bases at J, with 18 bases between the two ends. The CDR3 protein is CASRTRHGSPYGYTF. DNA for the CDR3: TGTGCCAGCAGAACGCGGCACGGATCCCCCTATGGCTACACCTTC.

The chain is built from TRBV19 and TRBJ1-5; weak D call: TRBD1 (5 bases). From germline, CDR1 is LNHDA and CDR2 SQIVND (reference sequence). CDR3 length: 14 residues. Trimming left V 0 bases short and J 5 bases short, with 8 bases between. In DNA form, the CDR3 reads TGTGCCAGTAGTATAGAGGGACGATATCAGCCCCAGCATTTT. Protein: CASSIEGRYQPQHF.

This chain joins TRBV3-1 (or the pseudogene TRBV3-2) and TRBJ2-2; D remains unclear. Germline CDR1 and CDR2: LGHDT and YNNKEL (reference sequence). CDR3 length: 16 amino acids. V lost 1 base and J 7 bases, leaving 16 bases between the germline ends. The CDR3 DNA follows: TGTGCCAGCAGCCAAGCATCTCAGTCAGGAAGCGGGGAGCTGTTTTTT. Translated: CASSQASQSGSGELFF.

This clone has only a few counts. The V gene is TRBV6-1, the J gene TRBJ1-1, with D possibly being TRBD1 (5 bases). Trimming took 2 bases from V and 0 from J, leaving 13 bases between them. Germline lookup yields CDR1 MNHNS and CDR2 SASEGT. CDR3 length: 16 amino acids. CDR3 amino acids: CASSELHGGVNTEAFF. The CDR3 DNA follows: TGTGCCAGCAGTGAACTCCATGGAGGGGTGAACACTGAAGCTTTCTTT.

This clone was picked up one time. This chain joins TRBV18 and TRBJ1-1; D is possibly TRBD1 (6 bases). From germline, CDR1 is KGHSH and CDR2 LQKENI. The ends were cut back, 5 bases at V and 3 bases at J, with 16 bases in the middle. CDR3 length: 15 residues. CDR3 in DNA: TGTGCCAGCTCAGGGGGCCGATCGGCTGACACTGAAGCTTTCTTT. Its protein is CASSGGRSADTEAFF.

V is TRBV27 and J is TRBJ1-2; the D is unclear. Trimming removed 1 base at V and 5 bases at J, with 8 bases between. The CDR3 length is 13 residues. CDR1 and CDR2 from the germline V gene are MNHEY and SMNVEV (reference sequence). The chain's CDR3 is CASSLYPQYGYTF. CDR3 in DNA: TGTGCCAGCAGTTTATACCCCCAGTATGGCTACACCTTC.

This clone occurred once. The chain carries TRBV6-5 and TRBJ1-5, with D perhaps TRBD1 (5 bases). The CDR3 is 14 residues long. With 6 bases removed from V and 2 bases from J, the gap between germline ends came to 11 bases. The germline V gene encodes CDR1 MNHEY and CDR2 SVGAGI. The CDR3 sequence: CASSPDSGNQPQHF. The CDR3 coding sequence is TGTGCCAGCAGCCCCGACAGCGGCAATCAGCCCCAGCATTTT.

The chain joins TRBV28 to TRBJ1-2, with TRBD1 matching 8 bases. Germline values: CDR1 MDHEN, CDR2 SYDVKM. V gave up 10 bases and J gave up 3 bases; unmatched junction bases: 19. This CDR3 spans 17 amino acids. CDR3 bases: TGTGCCATCCGAAAAAGGACAGGGAATATAGGTGACTATGGCTACACCTTC. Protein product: CAIRKRTGNIGDYGYTF.

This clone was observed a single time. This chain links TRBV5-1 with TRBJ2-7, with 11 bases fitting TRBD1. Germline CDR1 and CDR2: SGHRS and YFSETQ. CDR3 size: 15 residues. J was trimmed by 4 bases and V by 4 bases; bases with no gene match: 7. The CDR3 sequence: CASSQGQGAGYEQYF. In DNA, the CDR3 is TGCGCCAGCAGCCAAGGACAGGGGGCGGGGTACGAGCAGTACTTC. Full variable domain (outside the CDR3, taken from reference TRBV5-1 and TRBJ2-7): KAGVTQTPRYLIKTRGQQVTLSCSPISGHRSVSWYQQTPGQGLQFLFEYFSETQRNKGNFPGRFSGRQFSNSRSEMNVSTLELGDSALYLCASSQGQGAGYEQYFGPGTRLTVT.

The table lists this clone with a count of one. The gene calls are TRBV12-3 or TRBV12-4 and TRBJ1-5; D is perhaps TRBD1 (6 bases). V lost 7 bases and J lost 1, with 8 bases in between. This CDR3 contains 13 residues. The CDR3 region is CASNRGSNQPQHF. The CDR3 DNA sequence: TGTGCCAGCAATAGGGGGAGCAATCAGCCCCAGCATTTT.

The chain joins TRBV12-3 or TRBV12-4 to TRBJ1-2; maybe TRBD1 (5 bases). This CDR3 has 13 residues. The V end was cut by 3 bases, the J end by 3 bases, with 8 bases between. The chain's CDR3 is CASSLVQDYGYTF. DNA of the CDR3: TGTGCCAGCAGTTTGGTACAGGACTATGGCTACACCTTC.

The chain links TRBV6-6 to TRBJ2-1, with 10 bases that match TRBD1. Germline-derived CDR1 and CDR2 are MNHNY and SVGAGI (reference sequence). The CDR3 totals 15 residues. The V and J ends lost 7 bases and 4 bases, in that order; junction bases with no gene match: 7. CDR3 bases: TGTGCCAGCAAACAACCGGGACAGGGGTACAATGAGCAGTTCTTC. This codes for CASKQPGQGYNEQFF.

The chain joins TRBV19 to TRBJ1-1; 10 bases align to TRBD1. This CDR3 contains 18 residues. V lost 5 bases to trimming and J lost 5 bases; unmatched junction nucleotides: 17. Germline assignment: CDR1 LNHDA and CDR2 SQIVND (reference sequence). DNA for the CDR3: TGTGCCAGTAGTTGGACCTCCGGGACAGGGGCCGCGGGGACTGAAGCTTTCTTT. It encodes CASSWTSGTGAAGTEAFF.

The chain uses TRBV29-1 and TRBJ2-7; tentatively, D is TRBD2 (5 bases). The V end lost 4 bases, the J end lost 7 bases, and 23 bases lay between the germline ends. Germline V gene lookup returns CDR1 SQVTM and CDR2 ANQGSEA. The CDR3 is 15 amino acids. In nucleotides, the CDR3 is TGCAGCGTTGGACCCGACACCCGGGGAGTGGGGGAGCAGTACTTC. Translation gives CSVGPDTRGVGEQYF.

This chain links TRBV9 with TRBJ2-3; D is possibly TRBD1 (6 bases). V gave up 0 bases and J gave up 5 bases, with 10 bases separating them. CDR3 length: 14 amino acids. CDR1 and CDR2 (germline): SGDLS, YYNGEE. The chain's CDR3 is CASSVGWGRDTQYF. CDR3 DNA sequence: TGTGCCAGCAGCGTAGGGTGGGGGCGAGATACGCAGTATTTT.

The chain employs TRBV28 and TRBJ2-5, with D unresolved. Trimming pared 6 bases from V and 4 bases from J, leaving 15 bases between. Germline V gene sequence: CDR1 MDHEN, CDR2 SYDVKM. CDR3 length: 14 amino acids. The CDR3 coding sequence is TGTGCCAGCAGCACAACGTTTGCACGAGAGACCCAGTACTTC. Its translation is CASSTTFARETQYF.

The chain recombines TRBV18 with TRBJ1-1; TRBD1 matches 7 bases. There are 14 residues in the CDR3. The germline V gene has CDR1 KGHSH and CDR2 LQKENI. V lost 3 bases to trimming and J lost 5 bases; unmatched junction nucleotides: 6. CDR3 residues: CASSPEQGLTEAFF. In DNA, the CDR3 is TGTGCCAGCTCACCCGAACAGGGGTTGACTGAAGCTTTCTTT.